This T cell receptor (beta chain) is drawn from a study of monozygotic twins with cystic fibrosis. Background on the study: Approximately 2.7 micrograms of fragmented DNA underwent approximately 15 PCR cycles for library preparation.

To note about this clone: Its antigen is undetermined.

Method: immunoSEQ multiplex PCR; TCRdb's copy keeps in-frame clones and lacks some. The sample gives about 19,000 clones, 95% to 97% of which show up once; 1.9% is in the top ten. Regarding the study as a whole: Low clonality (median roughly 0.0099) suggested a mostly naive repertoire. Nucleotide-identical clonotype sharing was significantly higher within monozygotic CF twin pairs than between unrelated CF individuals.

The germline CDR1 and CDR2 sequences are MNHNS and SASEGT. Between the trimmed V and J ends, which lost 2 bases and 3 bases, there was a span of 11 bases. The CDR3 consists of 15 residues. The chain links TRBV6-1 to TRBJ1-5, with D possibly matching TRBD1 (5 bases). Sequenced: blood. The receptor comes from a woman under 40 with cystic fibrosis. Written as DNA, the CDR3 is TGTGCCAGCAGTGAAATCTGGGACCCCAATCAGCCCCAGCATTTT. Translated: CASSEIWDPNQPQHF.